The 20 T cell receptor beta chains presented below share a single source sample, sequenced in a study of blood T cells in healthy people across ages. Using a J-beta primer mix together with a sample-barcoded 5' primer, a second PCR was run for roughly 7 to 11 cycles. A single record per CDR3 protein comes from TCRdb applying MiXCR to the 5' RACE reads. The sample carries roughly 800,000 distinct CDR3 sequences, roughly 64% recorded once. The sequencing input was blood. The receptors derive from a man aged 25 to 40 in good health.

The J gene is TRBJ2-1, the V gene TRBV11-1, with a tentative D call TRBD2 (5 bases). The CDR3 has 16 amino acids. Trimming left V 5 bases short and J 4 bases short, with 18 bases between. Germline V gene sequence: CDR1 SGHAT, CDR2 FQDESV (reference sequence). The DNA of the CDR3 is TGTGCCAGCAGCACCCCCCGGTCCCGGAGGTACAATGAGCAGTTCTTC. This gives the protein CASSTPRSRRYNEQFF.

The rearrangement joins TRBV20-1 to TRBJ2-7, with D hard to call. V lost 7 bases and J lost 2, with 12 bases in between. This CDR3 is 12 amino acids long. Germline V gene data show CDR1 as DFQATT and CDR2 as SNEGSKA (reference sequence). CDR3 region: CSGSLGTYEQYF. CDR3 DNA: TGCAGTGGTAGCCTTGGAACCTACGAGCAGTACTTC.

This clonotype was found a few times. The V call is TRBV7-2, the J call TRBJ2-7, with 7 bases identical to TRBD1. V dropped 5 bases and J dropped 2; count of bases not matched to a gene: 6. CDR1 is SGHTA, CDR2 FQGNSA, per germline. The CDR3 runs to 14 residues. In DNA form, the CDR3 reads TGTGCCAGCAGCAGACAGGGCGAAACCTACGAGCAGTACTTC. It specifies CASSRQGETYEQYF.

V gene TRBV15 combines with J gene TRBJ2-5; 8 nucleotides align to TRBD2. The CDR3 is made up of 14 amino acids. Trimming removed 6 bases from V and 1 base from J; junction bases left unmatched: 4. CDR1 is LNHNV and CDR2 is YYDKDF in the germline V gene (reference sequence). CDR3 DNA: TGTGCCACCAGTACAGCGGGAGTCCAAGAGACCCAGTACTTC. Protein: CATSTAGVQETQYF.

The CDR3 DNA follows: TGCAGTGCTACCCTCAGGACTAGAGGATACAATGAGCAGTTCTTC. It translates to CSATLRTRGYNEQFF. The genes are TRBV20-1 and TRBJ2-1; 7 bases align to TRBD2. This CDR3 has 15 residues. After removal of 4 bases from V and 4 bases from J, the junction contained 10 bases not matched to a gene. CDR1 is DFQATT, CDR2 SNEGSKA, per germline (reference sequence).

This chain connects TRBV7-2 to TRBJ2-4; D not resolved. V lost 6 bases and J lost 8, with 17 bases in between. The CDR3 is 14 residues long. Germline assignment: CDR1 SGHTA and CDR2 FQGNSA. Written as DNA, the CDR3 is TGTGCCAGCAGTCGGACGATGGGCTCAGACATTCAGTACTTC. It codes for CASSRTMGSDIQYF. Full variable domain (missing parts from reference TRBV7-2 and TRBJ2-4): GAGVSQSPSNKVTEKGKDVELRCDPISGHTALYWYRQSLGQGLEFLIYFQGNSAPDKSGLPSDRFSAERTGGSVSTLTIQRTQQEDSAVYLCASSRTMGSDIQYFGAGTRLSVL.

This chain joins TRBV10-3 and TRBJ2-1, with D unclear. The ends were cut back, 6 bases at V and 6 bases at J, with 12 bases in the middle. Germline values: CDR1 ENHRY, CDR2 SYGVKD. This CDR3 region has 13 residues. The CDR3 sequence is CAIRADGPNEQFF. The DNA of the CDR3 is TGTGCCATCAGGGCCGACGGACCCAATGAGCAGTTCTTC.

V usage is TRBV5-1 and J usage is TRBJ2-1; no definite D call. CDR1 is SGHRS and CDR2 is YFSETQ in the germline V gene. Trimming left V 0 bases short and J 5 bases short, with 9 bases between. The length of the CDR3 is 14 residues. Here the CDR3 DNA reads TGCGCCAGCAGCTTGGACCGGGCCGACAATGAGCAGTTCTTC. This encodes CASSLDRADNEQFF. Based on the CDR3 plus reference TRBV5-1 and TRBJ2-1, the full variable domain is KAGVTQTPRYLIKTRGQQVTLSCSPISGHRSVSWYQQTPGQGLQFLFEYFSETQRNKGNFPGRFSGRQFSNSRSEMNVSTLELGDSALYLCASSLDRADNEQFFGPGTRLTVL.

CDR3 loop: CASSESGEANEQYF. CDR3 bases: TGTGCCAGCAGTGAGAGCGGGGAGGCCAATGAGCAGTACTTC. The chain uses TRBV6-4 and TRBJ2-5; TRBD2 matches 7 bases. The V gene end was trimmed by 3 bases and the J gene end by 11 bases; junction bases not matched to a gene: 12. This CDR3 has 14 amino acids. Germline V gene sequence: CDR1 MRHNA, CDR2 SNTAGT.

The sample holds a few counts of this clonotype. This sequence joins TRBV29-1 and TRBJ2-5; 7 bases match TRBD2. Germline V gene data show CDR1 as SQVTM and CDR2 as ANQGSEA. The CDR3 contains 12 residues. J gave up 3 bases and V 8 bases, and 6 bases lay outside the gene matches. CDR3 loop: CSTGGTKETQYF. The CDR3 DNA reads TGCAGCACCGGGGGGACTAAAGAGACCCAGTACTTC. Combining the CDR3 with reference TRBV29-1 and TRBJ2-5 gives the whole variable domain SAVISQKPSRDICQRGTSLTIQCQVDSQVTMMFWYRQQPGQSLTLIATANQGSEATYESGFVIDKFPISRPNLTFSTLTVSNMSPEDSSIYLCSTGGTKETQYFGPGTRLLVL.

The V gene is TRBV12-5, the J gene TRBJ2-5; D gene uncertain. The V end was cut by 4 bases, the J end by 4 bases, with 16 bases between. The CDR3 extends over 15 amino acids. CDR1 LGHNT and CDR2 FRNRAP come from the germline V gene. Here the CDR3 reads CASGSPSKVGETQYF. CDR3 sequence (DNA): TGTGCTAGTGGTTCACCTTCCAAGGTAGGAGAGACCCAGTACTTC.

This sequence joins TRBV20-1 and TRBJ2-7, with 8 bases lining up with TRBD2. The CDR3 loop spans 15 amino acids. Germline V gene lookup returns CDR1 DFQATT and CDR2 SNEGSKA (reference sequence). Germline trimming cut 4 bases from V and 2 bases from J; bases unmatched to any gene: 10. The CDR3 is CSAITWTSSPYEQYF. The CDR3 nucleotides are TGCAGTGCTATTACCTGGACTAGCAGCCCCTACGAGCAGTACTTC.

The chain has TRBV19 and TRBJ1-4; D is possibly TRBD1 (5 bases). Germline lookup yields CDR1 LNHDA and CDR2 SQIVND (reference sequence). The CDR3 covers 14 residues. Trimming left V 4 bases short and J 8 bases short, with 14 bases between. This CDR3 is CASSTEGAEEKLFF. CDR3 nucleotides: TGTGCCAGTAGTACTGAAGGGGCCGAAGAAAAACTGTTTTTT. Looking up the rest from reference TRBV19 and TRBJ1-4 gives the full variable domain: DGGITQSPKYLFRKEGQNVTLSCEQNLNHDAMYWYRQDPGQGLRLIYYSQIVNDFQKGDIAEGYSVSREKKESFPLTVTSAQKNPTAFYLCASSTEGAEEKLFFGSGTQLSVL.

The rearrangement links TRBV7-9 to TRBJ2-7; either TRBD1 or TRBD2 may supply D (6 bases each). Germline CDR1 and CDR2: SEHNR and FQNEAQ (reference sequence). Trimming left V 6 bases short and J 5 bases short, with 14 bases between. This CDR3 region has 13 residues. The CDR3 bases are TGTGCCAGCAGGGGCCCAGGGGAGGACGAGCAGTACTTC. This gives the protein CASRGPGEDEQYF.

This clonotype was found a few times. As DNA, the CDR3 is TGCAGTGCCCCCTCCGGGGTCTATGGCTACACCTTC. Translating it yields CSAPSGVYGYTF. The chain links TRBV20-1 to TRBJ1-2; D is uncertain. This CDR3 has 12 amino acids. Trimming left V 6 bases short and J 4 bases short, with 12 bases between. Germline V lookup: CDR1 DFQATT, CDR2 SNEGSKA (reference sequence).

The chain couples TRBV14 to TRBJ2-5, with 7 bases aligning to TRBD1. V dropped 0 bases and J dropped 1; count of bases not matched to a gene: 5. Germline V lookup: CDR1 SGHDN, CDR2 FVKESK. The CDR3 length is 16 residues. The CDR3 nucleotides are TGTGCCAGCAGCCAAGACCGGGACAGAGTCCAAGAGACCCAGTACTTC. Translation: CASSQDRDRVQETQYF.

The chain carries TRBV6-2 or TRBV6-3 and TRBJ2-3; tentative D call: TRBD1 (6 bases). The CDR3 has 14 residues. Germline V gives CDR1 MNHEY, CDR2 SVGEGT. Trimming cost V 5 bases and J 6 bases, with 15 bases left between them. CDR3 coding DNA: TGTGCCAGCAGTCAGGACAGTCTGATGGATACGCAGTATTTT. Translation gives CASSQDSLMDTQYF.

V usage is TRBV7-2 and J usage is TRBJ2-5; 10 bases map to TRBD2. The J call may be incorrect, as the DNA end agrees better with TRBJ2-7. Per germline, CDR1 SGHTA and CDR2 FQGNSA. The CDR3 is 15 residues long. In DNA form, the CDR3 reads TGTGCCAGCAGCCATCCCCTAGCGGGAGCCTACGAGCAGTACTTC. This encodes CASSHPLAGAYEQYF.

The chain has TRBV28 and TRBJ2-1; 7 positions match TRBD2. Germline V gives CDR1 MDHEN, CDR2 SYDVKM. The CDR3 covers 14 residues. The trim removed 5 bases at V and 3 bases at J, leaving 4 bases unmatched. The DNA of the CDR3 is TGTGCCAGCAGTGAGGCGGGAGTCTACAATGAGCAGTTCTTC. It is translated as CASSEAGVYNEQFF.

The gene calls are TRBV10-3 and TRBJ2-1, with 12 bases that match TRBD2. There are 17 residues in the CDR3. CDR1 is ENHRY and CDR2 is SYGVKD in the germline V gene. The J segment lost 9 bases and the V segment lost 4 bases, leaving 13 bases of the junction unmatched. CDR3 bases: TGTGCCATCAGTGGCTGGACTAGCGGGGAACCCGTGGGTGAGCAGTTCTTC. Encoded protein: CAISGWTSGEPVGEQFF.